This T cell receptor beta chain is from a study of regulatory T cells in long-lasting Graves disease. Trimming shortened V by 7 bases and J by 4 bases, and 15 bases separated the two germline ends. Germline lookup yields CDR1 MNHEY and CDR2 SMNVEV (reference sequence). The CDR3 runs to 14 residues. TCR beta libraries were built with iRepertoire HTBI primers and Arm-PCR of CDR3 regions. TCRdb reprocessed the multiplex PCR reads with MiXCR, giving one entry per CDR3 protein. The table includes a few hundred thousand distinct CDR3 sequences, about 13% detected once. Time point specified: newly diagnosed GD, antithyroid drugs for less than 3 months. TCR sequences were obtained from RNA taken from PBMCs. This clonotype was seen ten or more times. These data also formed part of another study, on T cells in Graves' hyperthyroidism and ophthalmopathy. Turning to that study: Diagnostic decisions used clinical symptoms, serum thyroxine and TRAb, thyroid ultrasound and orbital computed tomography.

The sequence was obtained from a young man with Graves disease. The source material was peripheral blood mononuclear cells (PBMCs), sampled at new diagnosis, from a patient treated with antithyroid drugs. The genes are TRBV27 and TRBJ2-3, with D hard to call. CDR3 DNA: TGTGCCAGCACCTTAGCAGCTACCCCAGATACGCAGTATTTT. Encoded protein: CASTLAATPDTQYF.